This TCR beta chain emerged from a study of cytomegalovirus exposure and HLA in healthy donors. Study context: An early data release held 70 million to 90 million unique TCRs from HLA-typed donors.

A remark on this clone: Its target is not known.

PCR employed 60 Vbeta and 13 Jbeta primers. Profiling relied on immunoSEQ multiplex PCR, and the TCRdb table lists in-frame clones only, not all of them. This sample has 150,000 to 200,000 clones, with around 80% found just once. Findings and caveats of the study: A later analysis linked a missense variant in DCLRE1C to the trimming of TCR beta V and J genes. Approximately 17,000 TCR beta sequences were associated with HLA alleles at 0.05 false discovery rate in a later analysis.

CDR1 and CDR2 (germline): SGHTA, FQGNSA. V gave up 4 bases and J gave up 4 bases; unmatched junction bases: 4. The CDR3 is 14 residues long. Sequencing was done on a sample of PBMCs. This sequence joins TRBV7-2 and TRBJ2-7; 10 nucleotides line up with TRBD1. This sequence originates from a man aged 35 to 55 in good health and CMV-seronegative. The CDR3 here is CASSSGTGVYEQYF. CDR3 coding DNA: TGTGCCAGCAGCTCCGGGACAGGGGTTTACGAGCAGTACTTC.